This T cell receptor beta chain was recorded in a study of CD8 T cells in ankylosing spondylitis. Study-level results: Blood from ankylosing spondylitis patients appeared to carry a characteristic roughly eight-variant TCR beta motif.

The CDR3 spans 13 residues. The trim removed 6 bases at V and 2 bases at J, leaving 3 bases unmatched. TCRdb fed the 5' RACE reads into MiXCR, producing one record per CDR3 protein. The data contain about 69,000 distinct CDR3 sequences, approximately 5% of them seen just once; the ten biggest clones take up 2.2%. This clonotype was detected many times. Antigen: not known. Sequenced material: blood, either unsorted or a sorted T cell fraction (not recorded which). The chain couples TRBV12-3 or TRBV12-4 to TRBJ2-7, with 8 bases lining up with TRBD1. This receptor was identified in a male donor with ankylosing spondylitis or in good health (not recorded which). CDR3 residues: CASSRQGTYEQYF. The CDR3 DNA sequence: TGTGCCAGCAGCCGACAGGGGACCTACGAGCAGTACTTC.